This TCR beta chain came from a study of Graves' ophthalmopathy and Graves' hyperthyroidism. TCR beta CDR3 amplification used RNA transcripts. First-round RT-PCR used HTBI primers; second-round multiplex PCR followed. Each CDR3 protein is one row after TCRdb ran MiXCR on the multiplex PCR reads. This table has 650,000 to 800,000 distinct CDR3 sequences, about 40% appearing once. The CDR3 spans 14 residues. Per germline, CDR1 MGHDK and CDR2 SYGVNS. PBMCs were isolated from an approximately 10 ml sample of fresh peripheral blood. Regarding this clonotype: A junction end diverges from the germline sequence, so it may reflect a read error.

The sequence was obtained from an adult man with Graves' ophthalmopathy. Sequencing was done on a sample of peripheral blood. The chain joins TRBV25-1 to TRBJ1-2; D is possibly TRBD1 (5 bases). The CDR3 bases are TGTGCCGGCAGCCAAGGAGGGGCTAACTATGGCTACACCTTC. It codes for CAGSQGGANYGYTF.